A single sample gave rise to the 31 T cell receptor beta chains below, sequenced in a study of long-term antiretroviral therapy in people with HIV. Version v3.0 of the immunoSEQ assay ran at survey level. Repertoires were generated with immunoSEQ multiplex PCR, while TCRdb's copy carries only in-frame clones and drops some. The sample contains about 24,000 clones, roughly 80% of which appear only once. Sequenced here: unsorted PBMCs, sampled 4.4 years after starting antiretroviral therapy. The source is a man younger than 45 with HIV.

The gene calls are TRBV11-2 and TRBJ1-1; TRBD1 might be the D (6 bases). The CDR3 totals 14 residues. Germline assignment: CDR1 SGHAT and CDR2 FQNNGV. The ends were cut back, 5 bases at V and 5 bases at J, with 15 bases in the middle. The DNA of the CDR3 is TGTGCCAGCAGCGAAAGGTTCAGGGGAACTGAAGCTTTCTTT. It yields the protein CASSERFRGTEAFF.

The chain joins TRBV11-2 to TRBJ1-4; 9 nucleotides line up with TRBD1. J gave up 9 bases and V 4 bases, and 9 bases lay outside the gene matches. The CDR3 totals 15 residues. Germline V gene data show CDR1 as SGHAT and CDR2 as FQNNGV. CDR3 nucleotide sequence: TGTGCCAGCAGCTCCCCGGGACAGGGCAGGAAAAAACTGTTTTTT. As protein: CASSSPGQGRKKLFF. The full variable domain, rest sourced from reference TRBV11-2 and TRBJ1-4, is EAGVAQSPRYKIIEKRQSVAFWCNPISGHATLYWYQQILGQGPKLLIQFQNNGVVDDSQLPKDRFSAERLKGVDSTLKIQPAKLEDSAVYLCASSSPGQGRKKLFFGSGTQLSVL.

This chain links TRBV11-1 with TRBJ2-1; 9 bases map to TRBD2. Germline V gives CDR1 SGHAT, CDR2 FQDESV (reference sequence). The CDR3 contains 15 residues. The V gene end was trimmed by 6 bases and the J gene end by 7 bases; junction bases not matched to a gene: 10. The CDR3 DNA reads as TGTGCCAGCAGTGGGTCTAGCGGGGTGGTGAATGAGCAGTTCTTC. Its translation: CASSGSSGVVNEQFF.

The V and J genes are TRBV27 and TRBJ1-5; 7 bases are a match to TRBD1. Germline trimming cut 7 bases from V and 2 bases from J; bases unmatched to any gene: 5. This CDR3 has 14 amino acids. The germline V gene has CDR1 MNHEY and CDR2 SMNVEV (reference sequence). CDR3: CASNPTGRNQPQHF. The CDR3 DNA follows: TGTGCCAGCAACCCGACAGGGCGCAATCAGCCCCAGCATTTT.

This clone was detected a few times. The chain couples TRBV5-1 to TRBJ1-5; D is ambiguous. V lost 0 bases to trimming and J lost 0 bases, with 7 bases between them. The CDR3 loop spans 15 amino acids. Germline V gene sequence: CDR1 SGHRS, CDR2 YFSETQ. CDR3: CASSLDGSSNQPQHF. CDR3 coding DNA: TGCGCCAGCAGCTTGGACGGGAGTAGCAATCAGCCCCAGCATTTT. Based on the CDR3 plus reference TRBV5-1 and TRBJ1-5, the full variable domain is KAGVTQTPRYLIKTRGQQVTLSCSPISGHRSVSWYQQTPGQGLQFLFEYFSETQRNKGNFPGRFSGRQFSNSRSEMNVSTLELGDSALYLCASSLDGSSNQPQHFGDGTRLSIL.

This chain connects TRBV6-6 to TRBJ2-7; D might be TRBD2 (6 bases). This CDR3 contains 16 residues. The V gene's germline CDR1 is MNHNY and CDR2 SVGAGI (reference sequence). V lost 1 base and J 7 bases, leaving 20 bases between the germline ends. CDR3 nucleotides: TGTGCCAGCAGTTACTTTGGACCCGGGGGAGGCGGTGAGCAGTACTTC. Its protein product is CASSYFGPGGGGEQYF.

The V and J genes are TRBV10-2 and TRBJ1-5; possibly TRBD1 for D (6 bases). This CDR3 spans 14 amino acids. V lost 10 bases, J lost 1 base, and 14 bases lay in between. Germline values: CDR1 WSHSY, CDR2 SAAADI. CDR3 bases: TGCGCCATATGGACAGTCCTGAGCAATCAGCCCCAGCATTTT. Amino acid sequence: CAIWTVLSNQPQHF.

CDR3 DNA: TGTGCCATCTTTTCATTCCCACGTAACTATGGCTACACCTTC. Its protein is CAIFSFPRNYGYTF. The V call is TRBV6-1, the J call TRBJ1-2, with unresolved D. Germline CDR1 reads MNHNS; CDR2 reads SASEGT. This CDR3 is 14 amino acids long. The V end was cut by 10 bases, the J end by 1 base, with 16 bases between.

The rearrangement joins TRBV6-6 to TRBJ2-2; the D call may be TRBD1 or TRBD2 (5 bases each). This CDR3 comprises 14 residues. V gave up 5 bases and J gave up 3 bases, with 10 bases separating them. Germline V gives CDR1 MNHNY, CDR2 SVGAGI (reference sequence). In DNA form, the CDR3 reads TGTGCCAGCAGTGGGGGATCGGACACCGGGGAGCTGTTTTTT. Translated, it gives CASSGGSDTGELFF.

Only one count was recorded for this clone. The chain links TRBV4-3 to TRBJ2-4; D could derive from TRBD1 or TRBD2 (6 bases each). CDR1 is LGHNA and CDR2 is YSLEER in the germline V gene. The CDR3 spans 16 residues. Trimming removed 0 bases from V and 4 bases from J, with 13 bases in between. The CDR3 nucleotides read TGCGCCAGCAGCCAAGATAGGGTAGGGGGGAAAAACATTCAGTACTTC. Residues: CASSQDRVGGKNIQYF.

This clone is labeled medium-sized. The V call is TRBV7-3, the J call TRBJ2-2; the match to TRBD1 covers 9 bases. The CDR3 runs 18 residues. Trimming took 0 bases from V and 3 from J; bases not matched to a gene: 8. The germline CDR1 and CDR2 sequences are SGHTA and FQGTGA. CDR3 DNA: TGTGCCAGCAGCTTAACTCCCGGACAGGGGAGGGACACCGGGGAGCTGTTTTTT. This gives the protein CASSLTPGQGRDTGELFF. The whole variable domain, filled in from reference TRBV7-3 and TRBJ2-2, reads GAGVSQTPSNKVTEKGKYVELRCDPISGHTALYWYRQSLGQGPEFLIYFQGTGAADDSGLPNDRFFAVRPEGSVSTLKIQRTERGDSAVYLCASSLTPGQGRDTGELFFGEGSRLTVL.

The V and J genes are TRBV7-8 and TRBJ1-5, with D perhaps TRBD1 (6 bases). Germline-derived CDR1 and CDR2 are SGHVS and FQNEAQ. V gave up 7 bases and J gave up 0 bases, with 10 bases separating them. CDR3 length: 14 residues. CDR3 coding DNA: TGTGCCAGCACCCCGGACAGTAGCAATCAGCCCCAGCATTTT. Protein product: CASTPDSSNQPQHF.

The rearrangement uses TRBV2 and TRBJ2-1; 10 bases are a match to TRBD2. CDR1 is SNHLY, CDR2 FYNNEI, per germline. V lost 1 base and J lost 8; bases outside the gene matches: 5. The CDR3 sequence is 15 residues long. The CDR3 region has the DNA TGTGCCAGCAGTGAAGGGCTAGCGGGAGACCATGAGCAGTTCTTC. Translation: CASSEGLAGDHEQFF.

V and J are TRBV6-5 and TRBJ2-2; D is undetermined. The CDR3 is 13 amino acids. The V and J ends lost 10 bases and 5 bases respectively, with 14 bases between them. Germline V gene lookup returns CDR1 MNHEY and CDR2 SVGAGI. The CDR3 reads CATSWEPTGELFF. CDR3 in DNA: TGTGCCACCTCCTGGGAACCTACCGGGGAGCTGTTTTTT.

This chain connects TRBV13 to TRBJ1-1; no clear D. The CDR3 loop spans 13 amino acids. Germline V CDR1 and CDR2: PRHDT, FYEKMQ (reference sequence). V lost 5 bases and J lost 1, with 8 bases in between. The CDR3 spells CASSPDWNTEAFF. The DNA for the CDR3 is TGTGCCAGCAGCCCCGACTGGAACACTGAAGCTTTCTTT.

The genes are TRBV2 and TRBJ2-7; D might be TRBD1 (6 bases). V dropped 4 bases and J dropped 0 bases, with 19 bases sitting between them. The CDR3 totals 17 residues. Per germline, CDR1 SNHLY and CDR2 FYNNEI. CDR3 coding DNA: TGTGCCAGCAGTGGGGCCGGGACACCTCCTAGCTCCTACGAGCAGTACTTC. This translates into CASSGAGTPPSSYEQYF.

The chain has TRBV25-1 and TRBJ2-3; TRBD1 or TRBD2 may be the D gene (5 bases each). The CDR3 is 13 residues long. CDR1 is MGHDK, CDR2 SYGVNS, per germline. V was cut by 5 bases and J by 0 bases, with 6 bases left in between. The CDR3 is CASSWGSTDTQYF. CDR3 in DNA: TGTGCCAGCAGTTGGGGGAGCACAGATACGCAGTATTTT.

The CDR3 reads CAISESGLLNYGYTF. For the CDR3, the DNA is TGTGCCATCAGTGAGTCGGGACTCCTGAACTATGGCTACACCTTC. The chain has TRBV10-3 and TRBJ1-2; perhaps TRBD1 as D (5 bases). The length of the CDR3 is 15 residues. V lost 0 bases and J 2 bases, leaving 10 bases between the germline ends. Germline V gene lookup returns CDR1 ENHRY and CDR2 SYGVKD.

The chain employs TRBV28 and TRBJ1-3; D is unresolved. The length of the CDR3 is 17 residues. Trimming took 5 bases from V and 0 from J, leaving 17 bases between them. The germline V gene encodes CDR1 MDHEN and CDR2 SYDVKM. CDR3 coding DNA: TGTGCCAGCAGTCGGCCCTCCTTGCCGAGCTCTGGAAACACCATATATTTT. It yields the protein CASSRPSLPSSGNTIYF.

The rearrangement links TRBV19 to TRBJ1-1; no clear D gene. Per the germline V gene, CDR1 is LNHDA and CDR2 is SQIVND (reference sequence). V was pared by 4 bases and J by 3 bases, with 12 bases between. The length of the CDR3 is 14 residues. The CDR3 DNA is TGTGCCAGTAGTACCTTTCCCGGCGACACTGAAGCTTTCTTT. This sequence encodes CASSTFPGDTEAFF.

The V and J genes are TRBV5-1 and TRBJ1-6; D possibly corresponds to TRBD1 (5 bases). The V gene's germline CDR1 is SGHRS and CDR2 YFSETQ. The CDR3 is 14 amino acids. Trimming pared 0 bases from V and 15 bases from J, leaving 16 bases between. Written as DNA, the CDR3 is TGCGCCAGCAGCTTGGCCGGGGCGGGGCTGGACCTCCACTTT. The encoded protein is CASSLAGAGLDLHF.

The V gene is TRBV15, the J gene TRBJ1-2; D remains ambiguous. CDR1 and CDR2 (germline): LNHNV, YYDKDF (reference sequence). Deletions cut 0 bases from V and 2 bases from J, with 7 bases between. CDR3 length: 14 residues. The CDR3 DNA follows: TGTGCCACCAGCAGAGACGACACGAACTATGGCTACACCTTC. Protein: CATSRDDTNYGYTF.

This clone was seen only once. This chain connects TRBV11-2 to TRBJ2-7, with 11 bases aligning to TRBD2. The CDR3 consists of 18 residues. V lost 1 base and J lost 2; bases outside the gene matches: 10. Germline-derived CDR1 and CDR2 are SGHAT and FQNNGV. The CDR3 DNA reads TGTGCCAGCAGCTTAGCAGTAGCGGGAGGGCCTTCTACCTACGAGCAGTACTTC. Encoded protein: CASSLAVAGGPSTYEQYF.

In nucleotides, the CDR3 is TGTGCCAGCTCACCACCGGGGCAGTCTGTTAGAAACACCATATATTTT. Translating gives CASSPPGQSVRNTIYF. This chain uses TRBV18 with TRBJ1-3; weak D call: TRBD1 (5 bases). With 0 bases removed from V and 5 bases from J, the gap between germline ends came to 14 bases. The CDR3 runs 16 residues. In germline, CDR1 is KGHSH, CDR2 LQKENI.

The chain links TRBV9 to TRBJ1-2; weak D call: TRBD1 (5 bases). Germline CDR1 reads SGDLS; CDR2 reads YYNGEE. V lost 0 bases to trimming and J lost 4 bases, with 10 bases between them. The CDR3 loop spans 14 amino acids. The CDR3 DNA reads as TGTGCCAGCAGCGTAGCTGGACAAAGCTATGGCTACACCTTC. Protein product: CASSVAGQSYGYTF.

V usage is TRBV5-4 and J usage is TRBJ2-3, with D possibly being TRBD1 (6 bases). Trimming removed 0 bases from V and 3 bases from J, with 11 bases in between. The CDR3 extends over 15 amino acids. The germline gives CDR1 SGHNT, CDR2 YYREEE (reference sequence). In DNA form, the CDR3 reads TGTGCCAGCAGCTTGGGGCAGGGGCGGACAGATACGCAGTATTTT. As protein: CASSLGQGRTDTQYF.

The chain is built from TRBV7-9 and TRBJ2-7, with no clear D. The germline gives CDR1 SEHNR, CDR2 FQNEAQ (reference sequence). The CDR3 runs to 11 residues. The V and J ends lost 5 bases and 6 bases respectively, with 8 bases between them. The CDR3 DNA follows: TGTGCCAGCAGCGTCGAATCCGAGCAGTACTTC. The encoded protein is CASSVESEQYF.

CDR3 DNA: TGTGCCAGCAGTTCCCTTAGCGGGAAGGTTAACGGGGAGCTGTTTTTT. Translation gives CASSSLSGKVNGELFF. The rearrangement joins TRBV27 to TRBJ2-2; 8 positions agree with TRBD2. The CDR3 totals 16 residues. Germline CDR1 MNHEY, CDR2 SMNVEV (reference sequence). J was trimmed by 7 bases and V by 4 bases; bases with no gene match: 11.

The V gene is TRBV6-1, the J gene TRBJ1-1, with D perhaps TRBD1 (6 bases). The CDR3 has 15 amino acids. Trimming removed 4 bases from V and 3 bases from J, with 15 bases in between. Germline V lookup: CDR1 MNHNS, CDR2 SASEGT. The CDR3 DNA reads TGTGCCAGCAGTGGGGGGGCTGTTGGGGACACTGAAGCTTTCTTT. Translation: CASSGGAVGDTEAFF.

This chain joins TRBV12-5 and TRBJ1-1; no reliable D call. Germline CDR1 LGHNT, CDR2 FRNRAP. V was cut by 0 bases and J by 6 bases, with 11 bases left in between. The CDR3 extends over 14 amino acids. The DNA of the CDR3 is TGTGCTAGTGGTTTGGTAACAGCGAGATCTGAAGCTTTCTTT. This gives the protein CASGLVTARSEAFF.

On this clone itself: This may be a read error: a much more frequent sequence differs by one nucleotide. This chain joins TRBV5-6 and TRBJ2-7, with unresolved D. Germline-derived CDR1 and CDR2 are SGHDT and YYEEEE. The CDR3 runs to 11 residues. V lost 3 bases and J lost 1, with 2 bases in between. CDR3 amino acids: CASSSSYEQYF. The CDR3 nucleotides are TGTGCCAGCAGCTCTTCCTACGAGCAGTACTTC.